These 29 T cell receptor beta chains came from one sample sequenced in a study of neurological immune-mediated disorders. Using its own MiXCR run on the 5' RACE reads, TCRdb lists one record per CDR3 protein. This sample has fewer than 60,000 distinct CDR3 sequences, with around 12% found just once. Specified time point: longitudinal time-point 2. The sequenced sample was PBMCs. These receptor sequences come from a male donor with HTLV-1-associated myelopathy (HAM/TSP).

This clonotype was observed many times. The chain links TRBV5-1 to TRBJ2-3; D not resolved. CDR3 length: 14 residues. The germline V gene has CDR1 SGHRS and CDR2 YFSETQ. The V gene lost 0 bases and the J gene lost 2 bases, with 7 bases spanning the gap. The CDR3 nucleotides are TGCGCCAGCAGCTTGGGGGAAAACACAGATACGCAGTATTTT. Translating gives CASSLGENTDTQYF. Combining the CDR3 with reference TRBV5-1 and TRBJ2-3 gives the whole variable domain KAGVTQTPRYLIKTRGQQVTLSCSPISGHRSVSWYQQTPGQGLQFLFEYFSETQRNKGNFPGRFSGRQFSNSRSEMNVSTLELGDSALYLCASSLGENTDTQYFGPGTRLTVL.

This clonotype showed up many times. This chain uses TRBV5-5 with TRBJ2-2; TRBD1 agrees at 7 bases. Per the germline V gene, CDR1 is SGHKS and CDR2 is YYEKEE (reference sequence). V dropped 0 bases and J dropped 5; count of bases not matched to a gene: 7. CDR3 length: 16 amino acids. CDR3 bases: TGTGCCAGCAGCTTGGCTCCGGGACAGATAACCGGGGAGCTGTTTTTT. Its protein is CASSLAPGQITGELFF.

This clonotype was seen more than once but under ten times. Possible read error: a much larger clone is one base away. V usage is TRBV7-8 and J usage is TRBJ2-3, with unresolved D. The germline V gene encodes CDR1 SGHVS and CDR2 FQNEAQ. The CDR3 spans 13 residues. The chain's CDR3 is CATSSSPRDTQYF. CDR3 DNA sequence: TGTGCCACCAGCTCCTCACCTAGGGATACGCAGTATTTT.

Ten or more counts support this clonotype. The chain couples TRBV3-1 to TRBJ2-7; 8 nucleotides agree with TRBD1. V was clipped by 1 base and J by 7 bases; unmatched bases: 6. This CDR3 contains 14 residues. In germline, CDR1 is LGHDT, CDR2 YNNKEL (reference sequence). CDR3 DNA: TGTGCCAGCAGCCAAGGGTCGACAGGGGTTGAGCAGTACTTC. It encodes CASSQGSTGVEQYF.

The rearrangement joins TRBV29-1 to TRBJ2-5; D call uncertain. Looked up from germline, CDR1 is SQVTM and CDR2 is ANQGSEA. V lost 5 bases, J lost 1 base, and 11 bases lay in between. This CDR3 spans 13 amino acids. The CDR3 reads CSVSLAVQETQYF. The CDR3 region has the DNA TGCAGCGTTTCGTTGGCAGTCCAAGAGACCCAGTACTTC. Looking up the rest from reference TRBV29-1 and TRBJ2-5 gives the full variable domain: SAVISQKPSRDICQRGTSLTIQCQVDSQVTMMFWYRQQPGQSLTLIATANQGSEATYESGFVIDKFPISRPNLTFSTLTVSNMSPEDSSIYLCSVSLAVQETQYFGPGTRLLVL.

The V gene is TRBV11-2, the J gene TRBJ1-3; D is ambiguous. The CDR3 contains 15 residues. V was pared by 5 bases and J by 1 base, with 12 bases between. Germline CDR1 is SGHAT and CDR2 is FQNNGV. The CDR3 nucleotides are TGTGCCAGCAGCCTAGCACGGGGATCTGGAAACACCATATATTTT. It specifies CASSLARGSGNTIYF.

This clonotype occurred many times. V gene TRBV7-6 combines with J gene TRBJ2-3; tentatively, D is TRBD2 (6 bases). CDR1 SGHVS and CDR2 FNYEAQ come from the germline V gene. Trimming left V 1 base short and J 6 bases short, with 14 bases between. The CDR3 spans 15 residues. The DNA of the CDR3 is TGTGCCAGCAGCTTAGGTGGTGCTAGCGCGGATACGCAGTATTTT. Translated, it gives CASSLGGASADTQYF.

In its sample, this clonotype was seen many times. The rearrangement uses TRBV20-1 and TRBJ2-3; 12 bases agree with TRBD1. The V and J ends lost 5 bases and 3 bases, in that order; junction bases with no gene match: 9. The CDR3 has 16 residues. CDR1 is DFQATT and CDR2 is SNEGSKA in the germline V gene (reference sequence). The CDR3 DNA reads TGCAGTGCTTTATTTTTGGGACAGGGGGCAACAGATACGCAGTATTTT. Translated, it gives CSALFLGQGATDTQYF.

There are a few counts of this clonotype. The gene calls are TRBV29-1 and TRBJ2-4; tentative D call: TRBD1 (5 bases). The CDR3 sequence is 11 residues long. Trimming removed 4 bases from V and 5 bases from J, with 6 bases in between. CDR1 SQVTM and CDR2 ANQGSEA come from the germline V gene. Here the CDR3 DNA reads TGCAGCGTTGGACAGCAAAACATTCAGTACTTC. Protein: CSVGQQNIQYF.

This clonotype has at least ten counts. This chain joins TRBV3-1 and TRBJ1-3; D unresolved. The germline V gene encodes CDR1 LGHDT and CDR2 YNNKEL (reference sequence). This CDR3 has 16 amino acids. V was clipped by 1 base and J by 0 bases, with 10 bases between them. CDR3 amino acids: CASSQGRSISGNTIYF. The CDR3 DNA follows: TGTGCCAGCAGCCAAGGACGGAGTATCTCTGGAAACACCATATATTTT.

At least ten counts were recorded for this clonotype. The genes are TRBV4-3 and TRBJ1-4; 7 bases are a match to TRBD1. The CDR3 is 18 residues long. V lost 4 bases to trimming and J lost 8 bases; unmatched junction nucleotides: 19. Germline loops: CDR1 LGHNA, CDR2 YSLEER. The chain's CDR3 is CASSRTGTDPIAREKLFF. The CDR3 nucleotides read TGCGCCAGCAGCCGCACCGGGACAGACCCTATCGCAAGAGAAAAACTGTTTTTT.

This clonotype has at least ten counts. The V and J genes are TRBV27 and TRBJ1-2; the D is unclear. V dropped 2 bases and J dropped 2 bases, with 9 bases sitting between them. Germline V gene data show CDR1 as MNHEY and CDR2 as SMNVEV (reference sequence). The CDR3 extends over 14 amino acids. The CDR3 sequence: CASSLTGMNYGYTF. In DNA, the CDR3 is TGTGCCAGCAGTTTAACCGGGATGAACTATGGCTACACCTTC.

Many counts were recorded for this clonotype. This chain connects TRBV5-1 to TRBJ2-1; 11 nucleotides match TRBD2. The CDR3 has 17 residues. V shed 0 bases, J shed 5 bases, and the junction held 7 bases outside the gene matches. From germline, CDR1 is SGHRS and CDR2 YFSETQ. The CDR3, as DNA: TGCGCCAGCAGCTTGGTCCTAGCGGGGGGCCGGGACAATGAGCAGTTCTTC. Protein product: CASSLVLAGGRDNEQFF.

This clonotype has at least ten counts. Germline is not matched at one junction end, which may reflect a read error. The J gene is TRBJ2-7, the V gene TRBV28; TRBD1 matches at 9 bases. The length of the CDR3 is 12 residues. Germline V gene sequence: CDR1 MDHEN, CDR2 SYDVKM. CDR3 DNA: TGTGCCAGCAGCCGATCCCGGGACAGGGTCGGATTC. Its translation: CASSRSRDRVGF.

This clonotype was counted at least ten times. The CDR3 sequence: CASSLFLSRGGEKLFF. As DNA, the CDR3 is TGTGCCAGCAGTTTATTCCTAAGCAGGGGTGGAGAAAAACTGTTTTTT. V is TRBV27 and J is TRBJ1-4; D is possibly TRBD1 (6 bases). Trimming took off 1 base at V and 8 bases at J, with 17 bases between the two ends. The V gene's germline CDR1 is MNHEY and CDR2 SMNVEV (reference sequence). There are 16 residues in the CDR3.

This clonotype was recorded at least ten times. The chain recombines TRBV6-6 with TRBJ1-5; D unclear. Germline-derived CDR1 and CDR2 are MNHNY and SVGAGI (reference sequence). The V and J ends lost 2 bases and 0 bases respectively, with 17 bases between them. The CDR3 length is 18 residues. CDR3 loop: CASSYAEGGRYSNQPQHF. The CDR3 bases are TGTGCCAGCAGTTACGCAGAGGGAGGACGATATAGCAATCAGCCCCAGCATTTT.

The gene calls are TRBV12-3 or TRBV12-4 and TRBJ1-1; TRBD1 is a possible D gene (6 bases). This CDR3 has 14 residues. With 2 bases removed from V and 3 bases from J, the gap between germline ends came to 10 bases. CDR3 bases: TGTGCCAGCAGTTTAATGGGGGCCGACACTGAAGCTTTCTTT. It specifies CASSLMGADTEAFF.

This clonotype came up many times. This chain uses TRBV5-1 with TRBJ2-1; D perhaps matches TRBD2 (5 bases). The germline V gene encodes CDR1 SGHRS and CDR2 YFSETQ. Trimming removed 5 bases from V and 8 bases from J, with 14 bases in between. The CDR3 is made up of 13 amino acids. The CDR3 loop is CASSQTSADEQFF. DNA for the CDR3: TGCGCCAGCAGTCAAACTAGTGCCGATGAGCAGTTCTTC.

This clonotype was detected many times. The V and J genes are TRBV12-3 or TRBV12-4 and TRBJ1-5; no reliable D call. This CDR3 is built from 15 residues. Trimming pared 5 bases from V and 0 bases from J, leaving 11 bases between. The CDR3 here is CASSPIASSNQPQHF. As DNA, the CDR3 is TGTGCCAGCAGTCCTATCGCCAGTAGCAATCAGCCCCAGCATTTT.

The gene calls are TRBV11-2 and TRBJ1-1; D possibly corresponds to TRBD1 (5 bases). Looked up from germline, CDR1 is SGHAT and CDR2 is FQNNGV. This CDR3 has 15 residues. V lost 6 bases and J 2 bases, leaving 16 bases between the germline ends. The CDR3 nucleotides read TGTGCCAGCAGGCTTATGGGACGGACCAACACTGAAGCTTTCTTT. Its translation: CASRLMGRTNTEAFF.

This clonotype was seen many times. The rearrangement uses TRBV3-1 and TRBJ2-5; D not certain. V shed 0 bases and J shed 4 bases, with 0 bases lying between them. Germline assignment: CDR1 LGHDT and CDR2 YNNKEL (reference sequence). The CDR3 loop spans 11 amino acids. The CDR3 DNA follows: TGTGCCAGCAGCCAAGAAGAGACCCAGTACTTC. It yields the protein CASSQEETQYF.

At least ten counts were recorded for this clonotype. The chain carries TRBV5-1 and TRBJ2-5; no clear D gene. V lost 4 bases to trimming and J lost 2 bases, with 12 bases between them. The germline V gene has CDR1 SGHRS and CDR2 YFSETQ. The CDR3 totals 14 residues. The CDR3 spells CASSGNIRQETQYF. CDR3 DNA sequence: TGCGCCAGCAGCGGGAATATTAGGCAAGAGACCCAGTACTTC.

The chain couples TRBV7-2 to TRBJ2-1; 7 nucleotides match TRBD2. The CDR3 length is 16 residues. V was pared by 4 bases and J by 5 bases, with 11 bases of the junction left unmatched. The V gene's germline CDR1 is SGHTA and CDR2 FQGNSA. The CDR3 sequence: CASSWSGGPGNNEQFF. CDR3 coding DNA: TGTGCCAGCAGCTGGTCGGGGGGACCAGGGAACAATGAGCAGTTCTTC.

The sample holds many counts of this clonotype. V is TRBV5-1 and J is TRBJ1-6, with TRBD1 matching over 12 bases. The CDR3 covers 15 residues. CDR1 SGHRS and CDR2 YFSETQ come from the germline V gene. J was trimmed by 9 bases and V by 4 bases; bases with no gene match: 5. DNA of the CDR3: TGCGCCAGCAGCCAGGGACAGGGGGCGTTTTCACCCCTCCACTTT. This codes for CASSQGQGAFSPLHF.

This clonotype was observed at least ten times. The gene calls are TRBV20-1 and TRBJ1-1; 7 bases match TRBD1. Germline trimming cut 0 bases from V and 4 bases from J; bases unmatched to any gene: 5. In germline, CDR1 is DFQATT, CDR2 SNEGSKA (reference sequence). CDR3 length: 14 amino acids. CDR3 region: CSARDRAGGTEAFF. The CDR3 DNA follows: TGCAGTGCTAGAGATAGGGCAGGGGGCACTGAAGCTTTCTTT.

This clonotype was counted at least ten times. This sequence joins TRBV5-1 and TRBJ1-1, with 8 bases fitting TRBD1. The V segment lost 3 bases and the J segment 7 bases; nucleotides outside the gene matches: 14. There are 16 residues in the CDR3. Germline V gene data show CDR1 as SGHRS and CDR2 as YFSETQ. This CDR3 is CASSYETGAGINEAFF. The CDR3 DNA sequence: TGCGCCAGCAGCTACGAGACAGGGGCGGGTATTAATGAAGCTTTCTTT. The complete variable domain, with remaining parts taken from reference TRBV5-1 and TRBJ1-1, reads KAGVTQTPRYLIKTRGQQVTLSCSPISGHRSVSWYQQTPGQGLQFLFEYFSETQRNKGNFPGRFSGRQFSNSRSEMNVSTLELGDSALYLCASSYETGAGINEAFFGQGTRLTVV.

Many counts were recorded for this clonotype. This chain connects TRBV20-1 to TRBJ2-7, with no clear D. Germline-derived CDR1 and CDR2 are DFQATT and SNEGSKA (reference sequence). Trimming left V 6 bases short and J 2 bases short, with 11 bases between. The CDR3 length is 12 residues. DNA for the CDR3: TGCAGTGCCCCCCGCGGTCCCTACGAGCAGTACTTC. Amino acid sequence: CSAPRGPYEQYF.

This clonotype appeared a few times. V usage is TRBV6-2 or TRBV6-3 and J usage is TRBJ2-1; tentatively, D is TRBD1 (6 bases). The ends were cut back, 5 bases at V and 3 bases at J, with 8 bases in the middle. The germline CDR1 and CDR2 sequences are MNHEY and SVGEGT. This CDR3 region has 13 residues. Here the CDR3 reads CASSATGYNEQFF. The CDR3 nucleotides are TGTGCCAGCAGTGCGACAGGCTACAATGAGCAGTTCTTC.

This clonotype came up many times. The chain joins TRBV5-1 to TRBJ2-7, with 12 positions matching TRBD2. CDR1 is SGHRS and CDR2 is YFSETQ in the germline V gene. The V and J ends lost 0 bases and 2 bases, in that order; junction bases with no gene match: 9. The length of the CDR3 is 18 residues. The CDR3 nucleotides are TGCGCCAGCAGCTTGGCCGGACTAGCGGGGACGAGAACCTACGAGCAGTACTTC. Residues: CASSLAGLAGTRTYEQYF.